This T cell receptor beta chain was sequenced in a study of T-cell memory formation after mild COVID-19. TCRdb recomputed calls from the 5' RACE reads with MiXCR, one row per CDR3 protein. Seen here are 500,000 to 550,000 distinct CDR3 sequences, about a fifth observed once, and the top ten hold approximately 12%. This clonotype turned up a few times. V lost 5 bases to trimming and J lost 5 bases, with 15 bases between them. The CDR3 is made up of 14 amino acids. This clonotype originated in an adult woman who had mild COVID-19 (a few samples of this study predate the infection). Cell type and time point are not known. V usage is TRBV12-3 or TRBV12-4 and J usage is TRBJ2-5; TRBD1 might be the D (7 bases). Input material: PBMCs or a T cell subset sorted from them (not recorded which). The CDR3 region is CASSPTGSGETQYF. CDR3 nucleotide sequence: TGTGCCAGCAGTCCGACAGGGAGCGGGGAGACCCAGTACTTC.